Each of the 8 T cell receptor beta chains below was sequenced from the same sample in a study of blood T cell repertoires in COVID-19. Using immunoSEQ multiplex PCR, the repertoire was profiled, and TCRdb retains in-frame clones only, with some absent. The sample carries about 86,000 clones, around four fifths recorded once. The specimen was peripheral blood. The receptors originated from a man aged 50 or older with acute or convalescent COVID-19.

The table lists this clone with a count of one. V is TRBV11-2 and J is TRBJ2-1; maybe TRBD1 (5 bases). V lost 6 bases to trimming and J lost 9 bases, with 15 bases between them. The CDR3 spans 13 residues. Germline loops: CDR1 SGHAT, CDR2 FQNNGV. As DNA, the CDR3 is TGTGCCAGCAGTGGTGTCTACCAGGGTGAGCAGTTCTTC. This translates into CASSGVYQGEQFF.

The chain uses TRBV5-1 and TRBJ1-3; TRBD1 agrees at 8 bases. CDR1 and CDR2 (germline): SGHRS, YFSETQ. The V gene end was trimmed by 2 bases and the J gene end by 0 bases; junction bases not matched to a gene: 10. The CDR3 covers 18 residues. This CDR3 is CASSFFSGQGRSGNTIYF. The DNA for the CDR3 is TGCGCCAGCAGCTTTTTTTCCGGACAGGGACGCTCTGGAAACACCATATATTTT.

The chain joins TRBV4-3 to TRBJ2-6, with TRBD2 matching over 7 bases. CDR1 is LGHNA and CDR2 is YSLEER in the germline V gene. CDR3 length: 18 amino acids. The junction had 5 bases not matched to a gene; V was cut back by 0 bases and J by 0 bases. The CDR3 DNA reads as TGCGCCAGCAGCCAAGAAGTAGCGGGTACCTCTGGGGCCAACGTCCTGACTTTC. It encodes CASSQEVAGTSGANVLTF.

This chain's CDR3 is CASSLSSGVIDTQYF. The CDR3 coding sequence is TGCGCCAGCAGCTTGTCTAGCGGGGTGATAGATACGCAGTATTTT. The chain combines TRBV5-1 with TRBJ2-3; 9 nucleotides agree with TRBD2. Germline V gives CDR1 SGHRS, CDR2 YFSETQ. The CDR3 extends over 15 amino acids. V dropped 1 base and J dropped 5; count of bases not matched to a gene: 5. Full variable domain (missing parts from reference TRBV5-1 and TRBJ2-3): KAGVTQTPRYLIKTRGQQVTLSCSPISGHRSVSWYQQTPGQGLQFLFEYFSETQRNKGNFPGRFSGRQFSNSRSEMNVSTLELGDSALYLCASSLSSGVIDTQYFGPGTRLTVL.

The chain uses TRBV7-2 and TRBJ1-1; the match to TRBD1 covers 9 bases. CDR3 length: 16 amino acids. Germline V lookup: CDR1 SGHTA, CDR2 FQGNSA. Germline trimming cut 3 bases from V and 4 bases from J; bases unmatched to any gene: 9. The CDR3 region has the DNA TGTGCCAGCAGCTTCGATGACAGGGGGGGGACCACTGAAGCTTTCTTT. The encoded protein is CASSFDDRGGTTEAFF.

The chain uses TRBV7-2 and TRBJ2-7; no reliable D call. The germline V gene has CDR1 SGHTA and CDR2 FQGNSA. With 2 bases removed from V and 6 bases from J, the gap between germline ends came to 11 bases. CDR3 length equals 13 residues. The CDR3 spells CASSLRSNSEQYF. In DNA form, the CDR3 reads TGTGCCAGCAGCTTACGTTCTAACAGCGAGCAGTACTTC.

The chain combines TRBV5-1 with TRBJ2-7; D is ambiguous. The CDR3 is 13 amino acids. The V end was cut by 1 base, the J end by 1 base, with 6 bases between. CDR1 SGHRS and CDR2 YFSETQ come from the germline V gene. DNA of the CDR3: TGCGCCAGCAGCTTGTGGCAGTCCTACGAGCAGTACTTC. Protein: CASSLWQSYEQYF.

J is TRBJ2-5 and V is TRBV4-3; 14 nucleotides line up with TRBD2. Germline CDR1 reads LGHNA; CDR2 reads YSLEER. V dropped 0 bases and J dropped 1; count of bases not matched to a gene: 7. The CDR3 consists of 19 residues. The CDR3 region is CASSQDRLAGGPRQETQYF. For the CDR3, the DNA is TGCGCCAGCAGCCAAGATCGACTAGCGGGAGGGCCGCGCCAAGAGACCCAGTACTTC.